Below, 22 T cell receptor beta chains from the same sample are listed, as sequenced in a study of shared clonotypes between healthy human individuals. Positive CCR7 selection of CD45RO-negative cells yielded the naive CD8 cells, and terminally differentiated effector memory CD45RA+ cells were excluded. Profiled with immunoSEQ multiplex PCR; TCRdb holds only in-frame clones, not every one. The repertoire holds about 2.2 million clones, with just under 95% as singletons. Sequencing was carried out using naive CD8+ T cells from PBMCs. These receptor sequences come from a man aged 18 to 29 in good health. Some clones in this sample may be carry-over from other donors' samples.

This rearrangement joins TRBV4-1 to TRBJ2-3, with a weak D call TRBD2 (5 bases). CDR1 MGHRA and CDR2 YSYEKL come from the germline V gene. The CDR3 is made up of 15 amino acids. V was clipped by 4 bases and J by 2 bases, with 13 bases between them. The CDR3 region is CASSPQKRSTDTQYF. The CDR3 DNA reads TGCGCCAGCAGCCCCCAAAAGCGGTCCACAGATACGCAGTATTTT.

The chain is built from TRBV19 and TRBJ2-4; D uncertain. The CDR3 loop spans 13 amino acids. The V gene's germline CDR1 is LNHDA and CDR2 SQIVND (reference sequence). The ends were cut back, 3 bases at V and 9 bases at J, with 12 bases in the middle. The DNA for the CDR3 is TGTGCCAGTAGTATGGGCCTATTGGGCATTCAGTACTTC. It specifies CASSMGLLGIQYF.

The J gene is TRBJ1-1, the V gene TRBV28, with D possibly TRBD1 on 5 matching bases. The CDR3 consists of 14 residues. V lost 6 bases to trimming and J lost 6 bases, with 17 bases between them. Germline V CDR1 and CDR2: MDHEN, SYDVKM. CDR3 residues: CASSLGGLGPEAFF. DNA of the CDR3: TGTGCCAGCAGCCTTGGGGGTTTGGGGCCTGAAGCTTTCTTT.

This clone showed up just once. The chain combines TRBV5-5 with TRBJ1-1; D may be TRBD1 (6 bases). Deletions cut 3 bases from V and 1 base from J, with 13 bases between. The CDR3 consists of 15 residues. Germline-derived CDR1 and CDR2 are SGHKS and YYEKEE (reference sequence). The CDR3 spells CASSSRTAWNTEAFF. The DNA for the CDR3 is TGTGCCAGCAGCTCGAGGACAGCCTGGAACACTGAAGCTTTCTTT.

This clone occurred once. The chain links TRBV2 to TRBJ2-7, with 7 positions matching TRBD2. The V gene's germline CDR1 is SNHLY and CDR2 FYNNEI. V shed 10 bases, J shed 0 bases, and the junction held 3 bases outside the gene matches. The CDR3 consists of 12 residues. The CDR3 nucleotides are TGTGCCACGGGGGGTTACTCCTACGAGCAGTACTTC. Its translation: CATGGYSYEQYF.

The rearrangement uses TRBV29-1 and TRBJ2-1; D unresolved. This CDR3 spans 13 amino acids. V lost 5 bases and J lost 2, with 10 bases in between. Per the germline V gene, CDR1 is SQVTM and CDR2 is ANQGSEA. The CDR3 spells CSVSGFTYNEQFF. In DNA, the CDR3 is TGCAGCGTTAGTGGGTTCACCTACAATGAGCAGTTCTTC.

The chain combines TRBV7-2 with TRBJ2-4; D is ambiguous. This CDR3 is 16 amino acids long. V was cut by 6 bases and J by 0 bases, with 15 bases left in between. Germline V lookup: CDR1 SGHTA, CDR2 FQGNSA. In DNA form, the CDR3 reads TGTGCCAGCAGGCCTATAGTAACGGAAGCCAAAAACATTCAGTACTTC. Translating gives CASRPIVTEAKNIQYF.

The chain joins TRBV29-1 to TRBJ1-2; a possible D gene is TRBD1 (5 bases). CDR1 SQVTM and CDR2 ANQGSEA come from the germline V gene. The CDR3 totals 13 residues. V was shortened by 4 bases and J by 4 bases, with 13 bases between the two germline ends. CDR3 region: CSVAPGDIYGYTF. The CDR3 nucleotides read TGCAGCGTTGCTCCGGGGGATATCTATGGCTACACCTTC.

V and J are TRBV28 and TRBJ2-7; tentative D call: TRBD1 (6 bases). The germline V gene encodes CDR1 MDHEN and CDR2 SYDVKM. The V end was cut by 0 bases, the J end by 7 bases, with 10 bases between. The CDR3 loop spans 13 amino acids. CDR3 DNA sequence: TGTGCCAGCAGTTTATGGGGACATGGGGAGCAGTACTTC. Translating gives CASSLWGHGEQYF.

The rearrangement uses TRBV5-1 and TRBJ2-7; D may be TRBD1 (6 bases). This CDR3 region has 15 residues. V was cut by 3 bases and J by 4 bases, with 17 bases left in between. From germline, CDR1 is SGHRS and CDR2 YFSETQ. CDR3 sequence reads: CASSSNRDTDYEQYF. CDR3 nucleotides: TGCGCCAGCAGCTCGAACCGGGACACAGATTACGAGCAGTACTTC.

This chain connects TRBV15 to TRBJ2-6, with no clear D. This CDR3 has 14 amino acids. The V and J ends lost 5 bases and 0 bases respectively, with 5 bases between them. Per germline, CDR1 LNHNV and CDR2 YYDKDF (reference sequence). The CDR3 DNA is TGTGCCACCAGCCCAAACTCTGGGGCCAACGTCCTGACTTTC. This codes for CATSPNSGANVLTF.

CDR3 DNA sequence: TGTGCCAGCAGCCCAATAGCGGGAGGCTACTACAATGAGCAGTTCTTC. It yields the protein CASSPIAGGYYNEQFF. V gene TRBV4-2 combines with J gene TRBJ2-1; 10 bases align to TRBD2. The CDR3 runs 16 residues. The V gene's germline CDR1 is LGHNA and CDR2 YNFKEQ. J was trimmed by 3 bases and V by 4 bases; bases with no gene match: 6.

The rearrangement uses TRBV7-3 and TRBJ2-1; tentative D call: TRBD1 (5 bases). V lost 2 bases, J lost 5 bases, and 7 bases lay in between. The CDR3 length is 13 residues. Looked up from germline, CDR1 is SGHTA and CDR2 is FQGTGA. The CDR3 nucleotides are TGTGCCAGCAGCTTATACAGGCACAATGAGCAGTTCTTC. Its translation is CASSLYRHNEQFF.

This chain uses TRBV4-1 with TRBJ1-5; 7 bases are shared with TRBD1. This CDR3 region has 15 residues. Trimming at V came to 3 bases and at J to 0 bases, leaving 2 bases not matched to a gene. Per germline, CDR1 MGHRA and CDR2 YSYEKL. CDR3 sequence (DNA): TGCGCCAGCAGCCAGGGACAGTTTAGCAATCAGCCCCAGCATTTT. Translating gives CASSQGQFSNQPQHF.

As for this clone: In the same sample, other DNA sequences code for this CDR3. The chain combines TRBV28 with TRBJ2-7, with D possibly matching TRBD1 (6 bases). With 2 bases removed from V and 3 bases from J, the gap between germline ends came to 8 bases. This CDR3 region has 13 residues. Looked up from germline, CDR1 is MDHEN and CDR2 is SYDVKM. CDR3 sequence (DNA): TGTGCCAGCAGTTTACCAGGGGACTACGAGCAGTACTTC. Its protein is CASSLPGDYEQYF.

The CDR3 loop reads CASAPGPRGDTEAFF. The DNA of the CDR3 is TGCGCCAGCGCGCCGGGACCCCGAGGGGACACTGAAGCTTTCTTT. V is TRBV5-1 and J is TRBJ1-1; possibly TRBD1 for D (5 bases). The CDR3 contains 15 residues. Trimming cost V 7 bases and J 3 bases, with 19 bases left between them. Germline loops: CDR1 SGHRS, CDR2 YFSETQ. Filled out from reference TRBV5-1 and TRBJ1-1, the complete variable domain reads KAGVTQTPRYLIKTRGQQVTLSCSPISGHRSVSWYQQTPGQGLQFLFEYFSETQRNKGNFPGRFSGRQFSNSRSEMNVSTLELGDSALYLCASAPGPRGDTEAFFGQGTRLTVV.

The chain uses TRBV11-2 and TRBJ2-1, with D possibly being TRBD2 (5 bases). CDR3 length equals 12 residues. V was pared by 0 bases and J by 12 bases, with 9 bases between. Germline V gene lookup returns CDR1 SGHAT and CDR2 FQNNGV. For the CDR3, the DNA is TGTGCCAGCAGCTTAGATCTCCGGGGGCAGTTCTTC. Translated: CASSLDLRGQFF.

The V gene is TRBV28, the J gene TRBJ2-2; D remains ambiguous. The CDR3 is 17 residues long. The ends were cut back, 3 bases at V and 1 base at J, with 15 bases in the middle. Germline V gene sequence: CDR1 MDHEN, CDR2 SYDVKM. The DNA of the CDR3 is TGTGCCAGCAGTTTTTATCCCGCACTTATGAACACCGGGGAGCTGTTTTTT. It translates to CASSFYPALMNTGELFF.

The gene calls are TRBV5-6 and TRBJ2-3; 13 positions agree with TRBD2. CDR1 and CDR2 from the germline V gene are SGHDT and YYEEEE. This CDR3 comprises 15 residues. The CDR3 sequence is CLWTSGSLSTDTQYF. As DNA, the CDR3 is TGTCTGTGGACTAGCGGGAGTTTGAGCACAGATACGCAGTATTTT.

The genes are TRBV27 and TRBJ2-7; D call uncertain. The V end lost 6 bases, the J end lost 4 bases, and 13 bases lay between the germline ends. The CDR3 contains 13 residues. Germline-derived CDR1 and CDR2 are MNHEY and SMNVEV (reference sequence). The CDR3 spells CASSPLSVYEQYF. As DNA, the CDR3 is TGTGCCAGCAGCCCGCTTTCTGTTTACGAGCAGTACTTC.

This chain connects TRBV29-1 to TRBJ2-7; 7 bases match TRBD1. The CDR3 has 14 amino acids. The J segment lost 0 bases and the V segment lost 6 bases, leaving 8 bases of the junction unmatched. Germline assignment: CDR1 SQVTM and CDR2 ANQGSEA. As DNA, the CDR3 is TGCAGCGTAAAAGGGGGCACAAGCTCCTACGAGCAGTACTTC. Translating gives CSVKGGTSSYEQYF.

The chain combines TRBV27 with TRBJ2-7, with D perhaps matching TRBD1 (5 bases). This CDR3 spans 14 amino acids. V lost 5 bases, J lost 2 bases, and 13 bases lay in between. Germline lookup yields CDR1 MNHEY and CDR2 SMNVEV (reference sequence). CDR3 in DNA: TGTGCCAGCAGTCTTTCAGGGAACCCCTACGAGCAGTACTTC. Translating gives CASSLSGNPYEQYF.